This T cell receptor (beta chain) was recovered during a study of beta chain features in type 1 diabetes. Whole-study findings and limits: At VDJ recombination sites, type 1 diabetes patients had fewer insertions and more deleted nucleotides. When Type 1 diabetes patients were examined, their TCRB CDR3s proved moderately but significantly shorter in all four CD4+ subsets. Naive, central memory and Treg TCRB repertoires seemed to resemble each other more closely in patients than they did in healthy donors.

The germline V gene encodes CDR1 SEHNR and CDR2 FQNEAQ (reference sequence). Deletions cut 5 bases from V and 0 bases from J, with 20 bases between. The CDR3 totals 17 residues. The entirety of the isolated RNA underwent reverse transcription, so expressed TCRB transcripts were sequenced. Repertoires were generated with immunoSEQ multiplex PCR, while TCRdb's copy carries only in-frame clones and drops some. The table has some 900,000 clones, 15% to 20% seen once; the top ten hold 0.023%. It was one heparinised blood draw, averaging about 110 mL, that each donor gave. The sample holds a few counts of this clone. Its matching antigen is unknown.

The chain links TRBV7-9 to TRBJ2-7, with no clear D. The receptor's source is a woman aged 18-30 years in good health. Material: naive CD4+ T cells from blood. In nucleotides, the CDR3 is TGTGCCAGCAGCCCTCAGGACCCGCGTCGCAGCTCCTACGAGCAGTACTTC. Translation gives CASSPQDPRRSSYEQYF.